Shown below are 12 T cell receptor beta chains from a single sample sequenced in a study of human T cells and chemical hapten exposure. MiXCR, applied by TCRdb to the RACE reads, yields one record per CDR3 protein. The sample carries tens of thousands of distinct CDR3 sequences, approximately 10% recorded once. Time point here: patch test 3, about 24 weeks after DPC sensitization. Noted treatment: therapeutic diphenylcyclopropenone sensitization with weekly scalp DPC. Specimen: whole blood, collected in connection with sensitization to the hapten diphenylcyclopropenone (DPC). The receptors stem from a woman in her twenties or thirties with alopecia areata. Some clones in this sample may be carry-over from other donors' samples.

This chain links TRBV20-1 with TRBJ2-1, with 9 nucleotides matching TRBD2. The germline CDR1 and CDR2 sequences are DFQATT and SNEGSKA (reference sequence). This CDR3 is 15 amino acids long. V lost 4 bases to trimming and J lost 5 bases; unmatched junction nucleotides: 9. As DNA, the CDR3 is TGCAGTGCTAAGGGGATAGCGGGAGCGGACAATGAGCAGTTCTTC. Protein product: CSAKGIAGADNEQFF.

The V gene is TRBV4-1, the J gene TRBJ2-7; possibly TRBD1 for D (5 bases). Looked up from germline, CDR1 is MGHRA and CDR2 is YSYEKL. The CDR3 is 13 residues long. V lost 3 bases and J lost 2, with 8 bases in between. CDR3 residues: CASSHPGTYEQYF. The DNA for the CDR3 is TGCGCCAGCAGCCATCCAGGGACCTACGAGCAGTACTTC.

This clonotype was seen many times. The chain has TRBV6-6 and TRBJ2-2; D remains unclear. V lost 4 bases to trimming and J lost 2 bases, with 8 bases between them. CDR1 and CDR2 (germline): MNHNY, SVGAGI (reference sequence). There are 14 residues in the CDR3. CDR3 bases: TGTGCCAGCAGTTCTGGACCTAACACCGGGGAGCTGTTTTTT. Amino acids: CASSSGPNTGELFF.

This clonotype was seen more than once but under ten times. V and J are TRBV7-2 and TRBJ2-7; D might be TRBD1 (6 bases). V dropped 6 bases and J dropped 3 bases, with 12 bases sitting between them. There are 13 residues in the CDR3. Germline CDR1 is SGHTA and CDR2 is FQGNSA. Here the CDR3 DNA reads TGTGCCAGCAGTTCCGACAGGAGCTACGAGCAGTACTTC. Residues: CASSSDRSYEQYF.

This clonotype has more than one count but fewer than ten. The CDR3 loop is CASSSRLAGTREQFF. For the CDR3, the DNA is TGTGCCAGCAGCTCACGACTAGCGGGAACGCGTGAGCAGTTCTTC. This rearrangement joins TRBV9 to TRBJ2-1; 11 bases map to TRBD2. Per germline, CDR1 SGDLS and CDR2 YYNGEE. This CDR3 is built from 15 residues. J was trimmed by 9 bases and V by 4 bases; bases with no gene match: 9.

V gene TRBV7-9 combines with J gene TRBJ1-1; tentatively, D is TRBD1 (6 bases). The CDR3 consists of 13 residues. CDR1 and CDR2 from the germline V gene are SEHNR and FQNEAQ (reference sequence). V lost 3 bases and J lost 8, with 13 bases in between. The CDR3 bases are TGTGCCAGCAGCTTGGACAGTGTATCGGAAGCTTTCTTT. As protein: CASSLDSVSEAFF.

This clonotype was seen many times. One end of the junction does not line up with germline, which may come from a read error. This chain's CDR3 is CASSSSAGGETQYF. CDR3 DNA sequence: TGTGCTAGCAGCTCCTCGGCGGGAGGAGAGACCCAGTACTTC. This chain links TRBV7-7 with TRBJ2-5, with TRBD2 matching over 8 bases. The CDR3 covers 14 residues. CDR1 and CDR2 (germline): SSHAT, FNYEAQ (reference sequence).

This clonotype was picked up a small number of times. This CDR3 is CASSPHLTGEAETQYF. DNA for the CDR3: TGCGCCAGCAGCCCACACCTGACAGGGGAGGCAGAGACCCAGTACTTC. The rearrangement joins TRBV5-1 to TRBJ2-5; 8 nucleotides match TRBD1. The CDR3 spans 16 residues. V trimming: 4 bases; J trimming: 4 bases; junction bases outside the gene matches: 12. CDR1 SGHRS and CDR2 YFSETQ come from the germline V gene.

This clonotype came up many times. This chain uses TRBV28 with TRBJ1-2; TRBD1 agrees at 7 bases. The J segment lost 1 base and the V segment lost 5 bases, leaving 10 bases of the junction unmatched. There are 16 residues in the CDR3. The germline V gene encodes CDR1 MDHEN and CDR2 SYDVKM. The CDR3 sequence is CASSPSRQGLNYGYTF. CDR3 in DNA: TGTGCCAGCAGTCCGTCTCGACAGGGCCTTAACTATGGCTACACCTTC.

This clonotype has ten or more counts. For the CDR3, the DNA is TGTGCCACCAGCAAACCGGGACAGGTGATCTCTGGGGCCAACGTCCTGACTTTC. Amino acids: CATSKPGQVISGANVLTF. This chain uses TRBV15 with TRBJ2-6, with 8 bases fitting TRBD1. J was trimmed by 0 bases and V by 4 bases; bases with no gene match: 8. This CDR3 spans 18 amino acids. Germline V CDR1 and CDR2: LNHNV, YYDKDF (reference sequence). Supplemented by reference TRBV15 and TRBJ2-6, the full variable domain reads DAMVIQNPRYQVTQFGKPVTLSCSQTLNHNVMYWYQQKSSQAPKLLFHYYDKDFNNEADTPDNFQSRRPNTSFCFLDIRSPGLGDTAMYLCATSKPGQVISGANVLTFGAGSRLTVL.

This clonotype was recorded many times. This rearrangement joins TRBV19 to TRBJ1-5; D is uncertain. V was trimmed by 8 bases and J by 7 bases, leaving 15 bases between them. Per the germline V gene, CDR1 is LNHDA and CDR2 is SQIVND (reference sequence). The CDR3 length is 13 residues. The CDR3 protein is CASRLDPSQPQHF. In nucleotides, the CDR3 is TGTGCCAGTCGACTCGATCCCAGCCAGCCCCAGCATTTT. The complete variable domain, with remaining parts taken from reference TRBV19 and TRBJ1-5, reads DGGITQSPKYLFRKEGQNVTLSCEQNLNHDAMYWYRQDPGQGLRLIYYSQIVNDFQKGDIAEGYSVSREKKESFPLTVTSAQKNPTAFYLCASRLDPSQPQHFGDGTRLSIL.

This chain joins TRBV20-1 and TRBJ1-5; 8 bases are shared with TRBD1. J gave up 6 bases and V 6 bases, and 4 bases lay outside the gene matches. This CDR3 is 12 amino acids long. CDR1 is DFQATT, CDR2 SNEGSKA, per germline (reference sequence). This CDR3 reads CSARTGSQPQHF. The CDR3 coding sequence is TGCAGTGCCCGGACAGGGAGTCAGCCCCAGCATTTT.